This TCR beta chain was found in a study of CD8+ T cells in alopecia areata. Whole-study findings and limits: For lesional scalp, especially alopecia totalis/universalis, clonality was higher than in normal scalp. In scalp, tofacitinib significantly decreased clonality and expanded CD8+ clones among the top 100.

This clone appeared a few times. Antigen unknown. Trimming removed 5 bases from V and 12 bases from J, with 19 bases in between. CDR3 size: 13 residues. The germline gives CDR1 SEHNR, CDR2 FQNEAQ (reference sequence). cDNA reverse transcribed from extracted RNA served as the sequencing template. TCRdb's table, derived via immunoSEQ multiplex PCR, lists solely in-frame clones and lacks some. The sample lists 150,000 to 200,000 clones, roughly 60% occurring once. Specified treatment: oral pan-JAK inhibitor, 5-10 mg twice daily. Alopecia areata patients gave lesional scalp punch biopsies and peripheral blood samples.

The sequence was obtained from a human donor with alopecia areata. The starting material was CD4+ T cells sorted from blood, obtained at week 24, from a patient treated with tofacitinib. The chain recombines TRBV7-9 with TRBJ1-1; D unresolved. The DNA for the CDR3 is TGTGCCAGCAGCCTTCAGGAGGCTAGCAGGACTTTCTTT. It is translated as CASSLQEASRTFF. Full variable domain (missing parts from reference TRBV7-9 and TRBJ1-1): DTGVSQNPRHKITKRGQNVTFRCDPISEHNRLYWYRQTLGQGPEFLTYFQNEAQLEKSRLLSDRFSAERPKGSFSTLEIQRTEQGDSAMYLCASSLQEASRTFFGQGTRLTVV.